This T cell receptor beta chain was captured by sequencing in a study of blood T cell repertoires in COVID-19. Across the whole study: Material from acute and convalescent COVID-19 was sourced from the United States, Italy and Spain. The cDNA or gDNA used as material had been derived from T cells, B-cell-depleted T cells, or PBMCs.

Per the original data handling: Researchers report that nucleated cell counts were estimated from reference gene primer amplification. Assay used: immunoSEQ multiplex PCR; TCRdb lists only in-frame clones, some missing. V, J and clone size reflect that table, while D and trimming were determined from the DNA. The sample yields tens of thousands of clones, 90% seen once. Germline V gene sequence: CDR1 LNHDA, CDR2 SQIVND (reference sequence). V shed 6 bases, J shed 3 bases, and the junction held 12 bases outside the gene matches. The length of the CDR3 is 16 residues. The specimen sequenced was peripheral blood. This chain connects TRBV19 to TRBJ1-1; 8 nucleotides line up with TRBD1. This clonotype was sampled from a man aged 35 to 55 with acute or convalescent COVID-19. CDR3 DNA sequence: TGTGCCAGTAGCACACGGACAGGGAATGGGGACACTGAAGCTTTCTTT. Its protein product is CASSTRTGNGDTEAFF.